This entry is about one T cell receptor (beta chain). Its antigen is not known. Primed by a sample-barcoded 5' primer and a J-beta primer mix, a second PCR proceeded for 7 to 11 cycles. TCRdb reanalysed the 5' RACE reads using MiXCR and keeps one entry per CDR3 protein. The sample carries some 320,000 distinct CDR3 sequences, roughly a quarter recorded once. The sample originates from a study of blood T cells in healthy people across ages. Study-wide background: T cells yielded about one barcoded beta molecule per two cells through template switching. Study-level findings and limits: Bulk PBMC profiling left naive and antigen-experienced comparisons inconclusive.

The CDR3 runs 13 residues. Germline V lookup: CDR1 MNHEY, CDR2 SMNVEV (reference sequence). Sequenced: blood. The chain combines TRBV27 with TRBJ2-5, with unresolved D. The J call could be wrong; TRBJ2-7 is a better fit for the DNA end. The receptor was derived from a woman in her seventies in good health. The CDR3 here is CASSLWGRNEQYF. Here the CDR3 DNA reads TGTGCCAGCAGTTTGTGGGGAAGGAACGAGCAGTACTTC.